The 29 T cell receptor beta chains below were found in one sample sequenced in a study of tumor-infiltrating lymphocytes in primary liver carcinoma. With 400 to 550 ng total RNA as template and a constant-region primer, TCR beta cDNA was made. Investigators got TCR beta libraries out of three nested multiplex PCR rounds, done with slightly modified ARM-PCR. Primers for the first two PCR rounds were TRBV1-TRBV30 forward primers and a C-beta reverse primer (about 9 cycles per round). MiXCR, run by TCRdb on the multiplex PCR reads, gives a single entry per CDR3 protein. Here the sample spans tens of thousands of distinct CDR3 sequences, around 79% being singletons. Scientists recovered RNA and DNA together from around 20-30 mg of unsorted bulk tissue. The sample comprised liver tumor tissue from sampling region 2. Described subset: tumor region T2, inferior pole. Source of these receptors: a man aged 35 to 55 with primary liver carcinoma and hepatitis B virus infection.

This clonotype ranks as medium-sized. The genes are TRBV11-2 and TRBJ2-3, with D perhaps matching TRBD1 (6 bases). The V gene's germline CDR1 is SGHAT and CDR2 FQNNGV. Trimming took 5 bases from V and 3 from J, leaving 15 bases between them. The CDR3 is 15 amino acids. The CDR3 nucleotides are TGTGCCAGCAGCACGGGACATAGCGAGACAGATACGCAGTATTTT. As protein: CASSTGHSETDTQYF.

In the case of this clonotype: Because it lacks the conserved phenylalanine or tryptophan at the end, this CDR3 is likely a read error. The V and J genes are TRBV6-5 and TRBJ1-2; 9 nucleotides align to TRBD1. J gave up 6 bases and V 1 base, and 3 bases lay outside the gene matches. CDR3 size: 14 residues. Germline loops: CDR1 MNHEY, CDR2 SVGAGI. The CDR3 nucleotides read TGTGCCAGCAGTTACTATACAGGGGGCAATGGCTACACCTAC. Translated: CASSYYTGGNGYTY.

As to this clonotype: Likely a read error: the CDR3 ends without its conserved phenylalanine or tryptophan. The chain uses TRBV7-3 and TRBJ2-6, with TRBD2 matching 10 bases. The CDR3 has 19 amino acids. CDR1 SGHTA and CDR2 FQGTGA come from the germline V gene. V trimming: 1 base; J trimming: 3 bases; junction bases outside the gene matches: 9. The chain's CDR3 is CASSLRGGLASYGANVLTI. As DNA, the CDR3 is TGTGCCAGCAGCTTAAGGGGGGGACTAGCGTCGTATGGGGCCAACGTCCTGACTATC.

The table lists this clonotype with many counts. The gene calls are TRBV10-3 and TRBJ1-4, with TRBD1 matching over 9 bases. CDR3 length equals 18 residues. V shed 0 bases, J shed 8 bases, and the junction held 13 bases outside the gene matches. From germline, CDR1 is ENHRY and CDR2 SYGVKD. CDR3 coding DNA: TGTGCCATCAGTGAGTCGGTCCCGGGACAGGGCTTGAACGAAAAACTGTTTTTT. It translates to CAISESVPGQGLNEKLFF.

This clonotype was seen once. The junction does not match germline at one end; this may be a read error. This chain joins TRBV6-6 and TRBJ2-7; either TRBD1 or TRBD2 may supply D (7 bases each). Germline V gives CDR1 MNHNY, CDR2 SVGAGI (reference sequence). CDR3 size: 15 residues. In nucleotides, the CDR3 is TGTGCCAGCAGTTATCAGCGGGACAGCTCCTACGAGCAATACTTC. It translates to CASSYQRDSSYEQYF.

This clonotype has only a few counts. The chain has TRBV18 and TRBJ1-6, with D uncertain. This CDR3 comprises 12 residues. The ends were cut back, 6 bases at V and 14 bases at J, with 14 bases in the middle. The germline V gene encodes CDR1 KGHSH and CDR2 LQKENI. CDR3 region: CASSSGGPALHF. DNA for the CDR3: TGTGCCAGCTCCTCCGGTGGCCCGGCCCTCCACTTT.

Worth noting for this clonotype: One junction end does not reproduce the germline sequence, and a read error may be involved. The genes are TRBV5-4 and TRBJ2-1, with 11 bases identical to TRBD2. Germline V gives CDR1 SGHNT, CDR2 YYREEE (reference sequence). CDR3 length equals 15 residues. The CDR3 is CASRYRLAGYNGQFF. CDR3 in DNA: TGTGCCAGCAGATATCGACTAGCGGGGTACAATGGGCAGTTCTTC.

With respect to this clonotype: This is likely a read error, given that the CDR3 carries no conserved phenylalanine or tryptophan at its end. The chain uses TRBV11-2 and TRBJ2-7, with 7 positions matching TRBD1. Germline values: CDR1 SGHAT, CDR2 FQNNGV. Trimming removed 9 bases from V and 5 bases from J; junction bases left unmatched: 10. The CDR3 is 13 residues long. This chain's CDR3 is CASSVEQGDEQYL. DNA for the CDR3: TGTGCCAGTAGCGTAGAGCAGGGGGACGAGCAGTACCTA.

To note about this clonotype: The conserved closing phenylalanine or tryptophan is absent in this CDR3, likely reflecting a read error. The gene calls are TRBV11-2 and TRBJ1-6, with D perhaps matching TRBD1 (5 bases). Per the germline V gene, CDR1 is SGHAT and CDR2 is FQNNGV. CDR3 length equals 14 residues. With 2 bases removed from V and 10 bases from J, the gap between germline ends came to 12 bases. This CDR3 is CASSLHGANSPLHS. The CDR3 DNA reads TGTGCCAGCAGCTTACATGGGGCGAACTCACCCCTCCACTCT.

As for this clonotype: A read error may produce the germline difference seen at one junction end. V is TRBV30 and J is TRBJ2-5; TRBD2 matches 11 bases. CDR3 length: 20 residues. Germline CDR1 reads GTSNPN; CDR2 reads SVGIG (reference sequence). The CDR3 protein is CAWSVPGGQTSGSSQETQWF. The CDR3 DNA follows: TGTGCCTGGAGTGTACCTGGGGGCCAAACTAGCGGGAGCTCCCAAGAGACCCAGTGGTTC.

This chain links TRBV7-9 with TRBJ2-2; D remains unclear. The CDR3 is 15 residues long. The V gene's germline CDR1 is SEHNR and CDR2 FQNEAQ (reference sequence). The V end was cut by 3 bases, the J end by 5 bases, with 13 bases between. Here the CDR3 reads CASSLGEATTGELFF. CDR3 in DNA: TGTGCCAGCAGCTTGGGCGAGGCTACTACCGGGGAGCTGTTTTTT.

About this clonotype itself: One end of the junction is discordant with germline, which a read error may explain. V usage is TRBV11-2 and J usage is TRBJ2-3; 8 bases align to TRBD2. The CDR3 spans 16 residues. Germline lookup yields CDR1 SGHAT and CDR2 FQNNGV. The CDR3 spells CASCLDAGGFTDTEYF. DNA of the CDR3: TGTGCCAGCTGCTTAGATGCGGGGGGCTTCACAGATACGGAGTATTTT.

This clonotype appeared many times. The chain recombines TRBV5-4 with TRBJ2-5, with D possibly being TRBD1 or TRBD2 (5 bases each). The CDR3 length is 14 residues. Germline values: CDR1 SGHNT, CDR2 YYREEE (reference sequence). V dropped 5 bases and J dropped 3 bases, with 14 bases sitting between them. The CDR3 loop is CASRSWGSEETQYF. The CDR3 DNA sequence: TGTGCCAGCAGGTCGTGGGGGAGTGAAGAGACCCAGTACTTC.

This clonotype has only a few counts. An end of the junction differs from the germline gene, which may be a read error. This chain joins TRBV6-5 and TRBJ2-7, with a weak D call TRBD2 (7 bases). Per germline, CDR1 MNHEY and CDR2 SVGAGI. The length of the CDR3 is 15 residues. CDR3 in amino acids: CASRALRGAYYEHYF. CDR3 coding DNA: TGTGCCAGTAGGGCCTTACGGGGGGCGTACTACGAGCACTACTTC.

As to this clonotype: An end of the junction differs from the germline gene, which may be a read error. The chain is built from TRBV11-2 and TRBJ1-4; D is perhaps TRBD1 (5 bases). The CDR3 is made up of 14 amino acids. The germline gives CDR1 SGHAT, CDR2 FQNNGV. The CDR3 region has the DNA TGTGCAAGCAGCATAGGGGTTGGGGACGAAAAACTGTTTTTT. It yields the protein CASSIGVGDEKLFF.

In its sample, this clonotype was seen many times. The CDR3 protein is CASSLPVGGYEAFF. The CDR3 DNA reads TGTGCCAGCAGCTTACCCGTGGGGGGTTACGAAGCTTTCTTT. The chain employs TRBV5-6 and TRBJ1-1; a possible D gene is TRBD1 (5 bases). CDR3 size: 14 residues. Germline V gene data show CDR1 as SGHDT and CDR2 as YYEEEE. The ends were cut back, 2 bases at V and 8 bases at J, with 16 bases in the middle. Drawing the rest from reference TRBV5-6 and TRBJ1-1, the complete variable domain is DAGVTQSPTHLIKTRGQQVTLRCSPKSGHDTVSWYQQALGQGPQFIFQYYEEEERQRGNFPDRFSGHQFPNYSSELNVNALLLGDSALYLCASSLPVGGYEAFFGQGTRLTVV.

To note about this clonotype: It is likely a read error, because the conserved phenylalanine at the end of the CDR3 is missing. The rearrangement links TRBV4-1 to TRBJ2-7; TRBD2 matches at 7 bases. V shed 0 bases, J shed 4 bases, and the junction held 15 bases outside the gene matches. The germline V gene has CDR1 MGHRA and CDR2 YSYEKL. This CDR3 has 18 amino acids. CDR3 sequence (DNA): TGCGCCAGCAGCCAAGAGGGGTCAGGGACTAACCTCAGGTACGAGCAGTACTCC. Protein product: CASSQEGSGTNLRYEQYS.

Turning to this clonotype: A read error may produce the germline difference seen at one junction end. J is TRBJ2-5 and V is TRBV12-3 or TRBV12-4; either TRBD1 or TRBD2 may supply D (5 bases each). CDR3 length: 14 amino acids. CDR3 sequence reads: CASSLWGTEEIQYF. In nucleotides, the CDR3 is TGTGCCAGCAGTTTATGGGGGACGGAAGAGATCCAGTACTTC.

As regards this clonotype: Likely a read error: the CDR3 ends without its conserved phenylalanine or tryptophan. The CDR3 reads CVSSPHGNEQFL. As DNA, the CDR3 is TGTGTCAGCAGCCCACACGGCAATGAGCAGTTCCTC. The V call is TRBV11-2, the J call TRBJ2-1; no definite D call. Germline-derived CDR1 and CDR2 are SGHAT and FQNNGV. CDR3 size: 12 residues.

On this clonotype itself: The junction does not match germline at one end; this may be a read error. The chain links TRBV5-5 to TRBJ2-7; 10 nucleotides line up with TRBD2. Germline assignment: CDR1 SGHKS and CDR2 YYEKEE (reference sequence). This CDR3 spans 14 amino acids. The CDR3 here is CASNLTSGDYVQYF. The CDR3 DNA reads as TGTGCCAGCAACTTAACTAGCGGGGACTACGTGCAGTACTTC.

The count of this clonotype is one. Its ends do not fully match the called genes, so a read error is possible. The CDR3 coding sequence is TGTGCCAGTAGCTTAGCTGAAGGCCTATACGAGCAGTACTTC. It is translated as CASSLAEGLYEQYF. V usage is TRBV11-2 and J usage is TRBJ2-7; no definite D call. This CDR3 region has 14 residues. Germline CDR1 is SGHAT and CDR2 is FQNNGV.

Of note for this clonotype: Because it lacks the conserved phenylalanine or tryptophan at the end, this CDR3 is likely a read error. The V and J genes are TRBV11-2 and TRBJ1-2, with D possibly being TRBD1 (5 bases). V was shortened by 3 bases and J by 5 bases, with 10 bases between the two germline ends. CDR1 is SGHAT and CDR2 is FQNNGV in the germline V gene. This CDR3 has 13 residues. The CDR3 sequence is CASSLEGNYGYTS. The CDR3 DNA reads as TGTGCCAGCAGCTTGGAGGGGAATTATGGCTACACCTCC.

In regard to this clonotype: The final CDR3 position lacks the conserved phenylalanine or tryptophan, pointing to a likely read error. The chain combines TRBV24-1 with TRBJ2-1; TRBD2 matches at 11 bases. V shed 5 bases, J shed 9 bases, and the junction held 14 bases outside the gene matches. The CDR3 contains 17 residues. CDR1 and CDR2 from the germline V gene are KGHDR and SFDVKD. The CDR3 is CATSVPRTSGSRGEQFL. DNA of the CDR3: TGTGCCACCAGTGTTCCCAGGACTAGCGGGTCCCGCGGTGAGCAGTTCTTG.

About this clonotype itself: This CDR3 is missing its conserved last phenylalanine or tryptophan, likely due to a read error. The DNA is omitted, as the CDR3 cannot be located on it reliably, and the CDR3 follows TCRdb's listing. The chain employs TRBV6-5 and TRBJ2-2; the listed D gene, TRBD2, was not tested against the DNA. The CDR3 spans 18 amino acids, including both terminal residues. Germline V gives CDR1 MNHEY, CDR2 SVGAGI. CDR3 residues: CASSLLGLAGGPIGELSS.

Remarks on this clonotype: At one end the junction does not follow the germline gene, possibly because of a read error. The chain couples TRBV29-1 to TRBJ2-3, with 9 nucleotides matching TRBD2. This CDR3 has 15 residues. Germline V gene lookup returns CDR1 SQVTM and CDR2 ANQGSEA. DNA of the CDR3: TGCAACGTTGGGCCCGCGGGGGGGTACACAAATACGCAGTATTTT. Translated: CNVGPAGGYTNTQYF.

This clonotype was counted a single time. The junction and the germline gene differ at one end; a read error may be behind it. The gene calls are TRBV2 and TRBJ2-2; 9 nucleotides match TRBD1. CDR1 is SNHLY and CDR2 is FYNNEI in the germline V gene. The CDR3 is made up of 14 amino acids. In DNA, the CDR3 is TGTGCCAACAGTGGGACAGGGCCCTCCGGGGAGCTGTTTTTT. Translation gives CANSGTGPSGELFF.

The CDR3 nucleotides are TGTGCCAGCAGAGAGAGGGATAGCATCTATGGCTACACCTTC. Its translation: CASRERDSIYGYTF. The chain couples TRBV11-2 to TRBJ1-2; D is undetermined. Germline V lookup: CDR1 SGHAT, CDR2 FQNNGV. This CDR3 region has 14 residues. The germline V and J ends were trimmed by 6 bases and 4 bases, with 15 bases remaining between them.

About this clonotype itself: This CDR3 is missing its conserved last phenylalanine or tryptophan, likely due to a read error. The chain employs TRBV6-6 and TRBJ1-5, with a weak D call TRBD1 (6 bases). Germline V gene data show CDR1 as MNHNY and CDR2 as SVGAGI (reference sequence). The CDR3 is 14 residues long. V was shortened by 5 bases and J by 7 bases, with 15 bases between the two germline ends. The CDR3, as DNA: TGTGCCAGCAGTAATGGGACCCAGGGGCAGCCCCAGCATTAT. Translating it yields CASSNGTQGQPQHY.

To note about this clonotype: Relative to the germline gene, one junction end is altered; a read error may explain this. This chain joins TRBV20-1 and TRBJ2-7; 8 nucleotides agree with TRBD2. This CDR3 is 13 amino acids long. CDR1 is DFQATT and CDR2 is SNEGSKA in the germline V gene (reference sequence). The CDR3 loop is CSAPSGFTYDQYF. In nucleotides, the CDR3 is TGCAGTGCCCCTAGCGGGTTTACCTACGACCAGTACTTC.